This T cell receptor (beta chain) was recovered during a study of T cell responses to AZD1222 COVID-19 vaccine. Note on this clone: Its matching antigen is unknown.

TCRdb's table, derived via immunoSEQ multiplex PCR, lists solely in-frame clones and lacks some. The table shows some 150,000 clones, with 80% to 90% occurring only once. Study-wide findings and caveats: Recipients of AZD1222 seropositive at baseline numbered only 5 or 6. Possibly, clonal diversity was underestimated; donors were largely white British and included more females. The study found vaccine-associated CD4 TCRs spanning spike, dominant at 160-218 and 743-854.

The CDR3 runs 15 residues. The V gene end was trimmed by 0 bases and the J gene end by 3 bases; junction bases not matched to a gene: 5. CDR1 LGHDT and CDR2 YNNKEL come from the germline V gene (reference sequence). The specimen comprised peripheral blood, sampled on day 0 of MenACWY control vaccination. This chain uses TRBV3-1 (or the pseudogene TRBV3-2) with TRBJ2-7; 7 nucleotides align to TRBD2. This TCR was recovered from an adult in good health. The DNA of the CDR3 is TGTGCCAGCAGCCAAGATACCCGGGGGGACTACGAGCAGTACTTC. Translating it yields CASSQDTRGDYEQYF.